The sequence of this T cell receptor (beta chain) was determined in a study of early T cells in non-severe SARS-CoV-2 infection. Overall study: With bulk RNA from unsorted whole blood as input, sequencing yielded unpaired chains.

V was pared by 3 bases and J by 5 bases, with 3 bases of the junction left unmatched. Germline V gives CDR1 DFQATT, CDR2 SNEGSKA (reference sequence). The CDR3 is 14 amino acids. In its sample, this clonotype was seen a few times. The antigen is undetermined. General study points: Using VDJdb, the matching emphasized anti-spike CD8 responses while missing private and CD4 specificities.

Attachment of unique molecular identifiers to individual cDNA molecules was performed. In TCRdb, the 5' RACE reads were re-called with MiXCR into one record per CDR3 protein. The top ten clones hold 2.5% to 3.5% of a sample with approximately 65,000 distinct CDR3 sequences, about 11% of them seen once. The TCR was taken from an adult who was a healthcare worker with PCR-confirmed SARS-CoV-2 infection or an uninfected control (not recorded which). Here the sequenced sample was whole blood, taken at baseline. The genes are TRBV20-1 and TRBJ2-1; 11 nucleotides align to TRBD1. The CDR3 nucleotides are TGCAGTGCTAGCCAGGACAGGGGGCACAATGAGCAGTTCTTC. Translating gives CSASQDRGHNEQFF.